This entry is about one T cell receptor beta chain. Its antigen is not known. This record belongs to a study of cytomegalovirus exposure and HLA in healthy donors. The overall study: Researchers found that about 84% of under 450 genotyped donors fell within the Caucasian-associated ancestry cluster.

The PCR was carried out with 60 Vbeta primers and 13 Jbeta primers. TCRdb's copy holds only in-frame clones and misses some; the assay was immunoSEQ multiplex PCR. The sample lists roughly 150,000 clones, 80% occurring once. The CDR3 has 14 amino acids. V lost 5 bases and J lost 8; bases outside the gene matches: 9. Germline CDR1 and CDR2: MNHEY and SMNVEV (reference sequence). Study-wide points: It was around 160 TCR beta chains that were listed as cytomegalovirus-associated. Sequencing probably produced one cluster of sequence variants that were highly shared.

This sequence joins TRBV27 and TRBJ1-1; 9 nucleotides match TRBD1. The TCR sequence derives from a man younger than 45 in good health and CMV-seronegative. Sequenced input: PBMCs. The CDR3 coding sequence is TGTGCCAGCAGTCATTGGGACAGGGCTTGGGAAGCTTTCTTT. Protein product: CASSHWDRAWEAFF.